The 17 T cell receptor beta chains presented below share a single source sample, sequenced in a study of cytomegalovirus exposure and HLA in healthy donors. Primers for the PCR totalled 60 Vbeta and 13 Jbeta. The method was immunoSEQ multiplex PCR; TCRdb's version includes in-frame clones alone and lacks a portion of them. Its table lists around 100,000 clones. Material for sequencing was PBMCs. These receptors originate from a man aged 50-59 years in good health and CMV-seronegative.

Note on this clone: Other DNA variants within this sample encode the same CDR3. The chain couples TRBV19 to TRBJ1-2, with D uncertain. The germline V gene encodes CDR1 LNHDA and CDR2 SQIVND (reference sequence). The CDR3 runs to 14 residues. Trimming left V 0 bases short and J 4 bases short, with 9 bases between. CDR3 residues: CASSIDLTVYGYTF. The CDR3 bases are TGTGCCAGTAGTATAGATCTCACAGTCTATGGCTACACCTTC.

For the CDR3, the DNA is TGCGCCAGCAGCCATGGCAGGGCGTCCTATGGCTACACCTTC. It specifies CASSHGRASYGYTF. This chain joins TRBV4-3 and TRBJ1-2; perhaps TRBD1 as D (5 bases). Germline V gene data show CDR1 as LGHNA and CDR2 as YSLEER. V was shortened by 3 bases and J by 4 bases, with 12 bases between the two germline ends. The CDR3 has 14 residues.

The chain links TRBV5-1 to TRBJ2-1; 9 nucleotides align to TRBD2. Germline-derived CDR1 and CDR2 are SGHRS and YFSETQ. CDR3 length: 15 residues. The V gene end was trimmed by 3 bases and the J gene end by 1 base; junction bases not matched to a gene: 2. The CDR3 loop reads CASSSTSGSYNEQFF. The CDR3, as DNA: TGCGCCAGCAGCTCAACTAGCGGGTCCTACAATGAGCAGTTCTTC.

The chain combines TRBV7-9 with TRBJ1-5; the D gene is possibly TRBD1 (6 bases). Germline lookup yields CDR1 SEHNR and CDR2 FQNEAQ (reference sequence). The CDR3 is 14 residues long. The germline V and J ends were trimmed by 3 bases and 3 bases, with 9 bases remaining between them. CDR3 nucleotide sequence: TGTGCCAGCAGCTTCGGACAGTACAATCAGCCCCAGCATTTT. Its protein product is CASSFGQYNQPQHF.

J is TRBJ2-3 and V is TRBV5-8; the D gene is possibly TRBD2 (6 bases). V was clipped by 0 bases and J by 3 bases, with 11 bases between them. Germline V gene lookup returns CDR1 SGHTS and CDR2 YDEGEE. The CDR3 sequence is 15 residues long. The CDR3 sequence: CASSLGLEGTDTQYF. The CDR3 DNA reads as TGTGCCAGCAGCTTGGGACTGGAGGGTACAGATACGCAGTATTTT.

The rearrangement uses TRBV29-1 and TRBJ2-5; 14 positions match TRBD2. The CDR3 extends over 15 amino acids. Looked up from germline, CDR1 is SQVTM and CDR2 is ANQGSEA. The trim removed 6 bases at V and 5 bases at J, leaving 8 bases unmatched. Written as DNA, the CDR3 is TGCAGCGTCACCGGGACTAGCGGGAGTGGGGAGACCCAGTACTTC. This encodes CSVTGTSGSGETQYF.

The CDR3 sequence is CASSFQGAHTEAFF. In DNA, the CDR3 is TGTGCCAGCAGCTTTCAGGGGGCGCACACTGAAGCTTTCTTT. This chain connects TRBV5-6 to TRBJ1-1, with 8 bases identical to TRBD1. Germline lookup yields CDR1 SGHDT and CDR2 YYEEEE. The CDR3 extends over 14 amino acids. J was trimmed by 3 bases and V by 2 bases; bases with no gene match: 3.

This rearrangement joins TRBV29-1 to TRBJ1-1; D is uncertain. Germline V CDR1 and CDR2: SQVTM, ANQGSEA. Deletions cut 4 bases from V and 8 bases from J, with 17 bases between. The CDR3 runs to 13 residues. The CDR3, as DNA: TGCAGCGTTGGTATAACGGGTGGCAGAGAAGCTTTCTTT. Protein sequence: CSVGITGGREAFF. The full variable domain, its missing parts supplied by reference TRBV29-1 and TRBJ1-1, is SAVISQKPSRDICQRGTSLTIQCQVDSQVTMMFWYRQQPGQSLTLIATANQGSEATYESGFVIDKFPISRPNLTFSTLTVSNMSPEDSSIYLCSVGITGGREAFFGQGTRLTVV.

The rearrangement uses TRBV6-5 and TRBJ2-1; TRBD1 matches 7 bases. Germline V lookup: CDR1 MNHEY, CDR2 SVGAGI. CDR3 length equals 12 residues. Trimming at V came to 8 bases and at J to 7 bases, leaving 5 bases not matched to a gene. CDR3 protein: CASGSTGNEQFF. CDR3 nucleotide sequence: TGTGCCAGCGGGTCGACAGGGAATGAGCAGTTCTTC.

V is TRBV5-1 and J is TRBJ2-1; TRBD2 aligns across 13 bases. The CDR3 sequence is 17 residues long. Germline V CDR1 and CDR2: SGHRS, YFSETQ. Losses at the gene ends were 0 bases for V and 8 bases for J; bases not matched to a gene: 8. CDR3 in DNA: TGCGCCAGCAGCTTGGCCGTACTAGCGGGAGGGCCCGATGAGCAGTTCTTC. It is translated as CASSLAVLAGGPDEQFF.

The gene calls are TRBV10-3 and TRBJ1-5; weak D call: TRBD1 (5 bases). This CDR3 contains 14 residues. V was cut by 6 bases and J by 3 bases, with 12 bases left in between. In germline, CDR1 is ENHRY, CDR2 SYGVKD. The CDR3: CAIRDTGYNQPQHF. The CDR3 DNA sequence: TGTGCCATCAGGGACACTGGTTACAATCAGCCCCAGCATTTT.

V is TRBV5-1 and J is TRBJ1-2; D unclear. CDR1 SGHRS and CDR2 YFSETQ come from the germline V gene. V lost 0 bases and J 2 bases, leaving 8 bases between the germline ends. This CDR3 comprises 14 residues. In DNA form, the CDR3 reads TGCGCCAGCAGCTTGGGTATGGAGAACTATGGCTACACCTTC. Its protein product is CASSLGMENYGYTF.

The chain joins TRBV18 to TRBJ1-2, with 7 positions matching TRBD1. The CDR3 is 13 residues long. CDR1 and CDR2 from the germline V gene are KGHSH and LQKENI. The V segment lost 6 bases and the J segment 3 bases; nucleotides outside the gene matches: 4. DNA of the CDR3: TGTGCCAGCTCGGACGACAGGGACTATGGCTACACCTTC. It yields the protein CASSDDRDYGYTF.

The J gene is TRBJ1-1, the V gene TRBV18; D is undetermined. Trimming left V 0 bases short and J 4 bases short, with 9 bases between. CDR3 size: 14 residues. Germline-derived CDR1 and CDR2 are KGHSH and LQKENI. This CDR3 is CASSPPGSGTEAFF. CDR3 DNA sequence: TGTGCCAGCTCACCACCGGGGAGCGGCACTGAAGCTTTCTTT.

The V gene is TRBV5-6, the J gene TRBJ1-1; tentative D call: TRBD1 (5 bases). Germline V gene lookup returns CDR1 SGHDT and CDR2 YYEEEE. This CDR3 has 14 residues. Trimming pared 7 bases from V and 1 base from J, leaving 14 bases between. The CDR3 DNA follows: TGTGCCAGCGGACATATCGACAGGAACACTGAAGCTTTCTTT. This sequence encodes CASGHIDRNTEAFF.

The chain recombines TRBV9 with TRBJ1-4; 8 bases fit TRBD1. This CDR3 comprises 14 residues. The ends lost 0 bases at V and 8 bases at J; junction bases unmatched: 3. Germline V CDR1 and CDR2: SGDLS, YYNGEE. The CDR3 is CASSVARDREKLFF. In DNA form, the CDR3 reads TGTGCCAGCAGCGTAGCCAGGGACAGGGAAAAACTGTTTTTT.

CDR3 coding DNA: TGTGCCAGCAGTATACCGACCGGGACAGGAACCTCTGGGGCCAACGTCCTGACTTTC. As protein: CASSIPTGTGTSGANVLTF. This sequence joins TRBV2 and TRBJ2-6; 8 bases agree with TRBD1. CDR1 is SNHLY and CDR2 is FYNNEI in the germline V gene. V trimming: 5 bases; J trimming: 0 bases; junction bases outside the gene matches: 12. This CDR3 is 19 amino acids long. The variable domain in full, completed from reference TRBV2 and TRBJ2-6, reads EPEVTQTPSHQVTQMGQEVILRCVPISNHLYFYWYRQILGQKVEFLVSFYNNEISEKSEIFDDQFSVERPDGSNFTLKIRSTKLEDSAMYFCASSIPTGTGTSGANVLTFGAGSRLTVL.